These 18 T cell receptor beta chains share one sample of origin, sequenced in a study of blood T cell repertoires in COVID-19. Profiled with immunoSEQ multiplex PCR; TCRdb holds only in-frame clones, not every one. This table holds 110,000 to 150,000 clones, roughly 82% found once. Material for sequencing was peripheral blood. These receptors came from a man older than 75 with acute or convalescent COVID-19.

As DNA, the CDR3 is TGCGCCAGCAGCTTCGGGACTAGCGGGGGGGCCTTCACCGGGGAGCTGTTTTTT. Protein: CASSFGTSGGAFTGELFF. This chain joins TRBV5-1 and TRBJ2-2; TRBD2 aligns across 16 bases. Germline V gives CDR1 SGHRS, CDR2 YFSETQ. With 2 bases clipped from V and 4 bases from J, the junction kept 5 bases outside the gene matches. The CDR3 sequence is 18 residues long.

The J gene is TRBJ2-7, the V gene TRBV5-1; the D gene is possibly TRBD2 (5 bases). CDR1 SGHRS and CDR2 YFSETQ come from the germline V gene. This CDR3 is 13 amino acids long. V gave up 3 bases and J gave up 2 bases, with 9 bases separating them. CDR3 region: CASSYRETYEQYF. The CDR3 DNA reads as TGCGCCAGCAGCTACCGGGAAACCTACGAGCAGTACTTC.

The chain joins TRBV9 to TRBJ2-7; D possibly corresponds to TRBD1 (6 bases). CDR3 length equals 14 residues. Germline V gene data show CDR1 as SGDLS and CDR2 as YYNGEE. Trimming removed 4 bases at V and 5 bases at J, with 16 bases between. DNA for the CDR3: TGTGCCAGCAGCCTAGGACAGTCGTGGGACGAGCAGTACTTC. This gives the protein CASSLGQSWDEQYF.

The rearrangement links TRBV6-5 to TRBJ1-2; D not certain. The CDR3 totals 14 residues. Germline CDR1 and CDR2: MNHEY and SVGAGI. Trimming shortened V by 7 bases and J by 8 bases, and 20 bases separated the two germline ends. The CDR3 region has the DNA TGTGCCAGCATCATGGGAGGCAGGTCCCTCGGCTACACCTTC. It encodes CASIMGGRSLGYTF.

This clone has just one count. The V and J genes are TRBV6-5 and TRBJ1-5, with D unclear. The CDR3 has 14 amino acids. The V gene lost 7 bases and the J gene lost 0 bases, with 10 bases spanning the gap. Germline CDR1 MNHEY, CDR2 SVGAGI. The CDR3 DNA is TGTGCCAGCACCTCTAGTCATAGCAATCAGCCCCAGCATTTT. Translation gives CASTSSHSNQPQHF.

The chain joins TRBV27 to TRBJ1-2; D gene unclear. CDR1 is MNHEY, CDR2 SMNVEV, per germline (reference sequence). V lost 1 base and J lost 3, with 6 bases in between. The CDR3 loop spans 13 amino acids. The CDR3 loop reads CASSLWQDYGYTF. In DNA, the CDR3 is TGTGCCAGCAGTTTATGGCAGGACTATGGCTACACCTTC.

The chain carries TRBV7-9 and TRBJ1-4, with D hard to call. The CDR3 contains 15 residues. V lost 2 bases and J 6 bases, leaving 13 bases between the germline ends. Germline CDR1 reads SEHNR; CDR2 reads FQNEAQ (reference sequence). The CDR3 nucleotides read TGTGCCAGCAGCTTACGCGGGGTAGGAGATGAAAAACTGTTTTTT. Translated, it gives CASSLRGVGDEKLFF.

This chain's CDR3 is CASSIRGADTEAFF. Here the CDR3 DNA reads TGTGCCAGTAGTATCAGGGGAGCGGACACTGAAGCTTTCTTT. This chain joins TRBV19 and TRBJ1-1, with D perhaps matching TRBD1 (6 bases). Between the trimmed V and J ends, which lost 3 bases and 3 bases, there was a span of 11 bases. CDR1 LNHDA and CDR2 SQIVND come from the germline V gene (reference sequence). The CDR3 sequence is 14 residues long.

The gene calls are TRBV7-2 and TRBJ2-3, with D possibly matching TRBD1 (6 bases). The V gene's germline CDR1 is SGHTA and CDR2 FQGNSA. The V end lost 6 bases, the J end lost 0 bases, and 10 bases lay between the germline ends. The CDR3 totals 14 residues. DNA for the CDR3: TGTGCCAGCAGAGGACAGCCTAGCACAGATACGCAGTATTTT. Amino acids: CASRGQPSTDTQYF.

The rearrangement links TRBV19 to TRBJ2-7; the D is unclear. Looked up from germline, CDR1 is LNHDA and CDR2 is SQIVND (reference sequence). Trimming pared 6 bases from V and 2 bases from J, leaving 11 bases between. The CDR3 loop spans 13 amino acids. CDR3 protein: CASRLGRTYEQYF. The CDR3 nucleotides read TGTGCCAGTAGGTTGGGCAGGACCTACGAGCAGTACTTC.

In this sample, this clone is medium-sized. The rearrangement links TRBV7-3 to TRBJ2-3, with unresolved D. The germline V gene encodes CDR1 SGHTA and CDR2 FQGTGA. The V end was cut by 3 bases, the J end by 5 bases, with 9 bases between. The CDR3 loop spans 13 amino acids. CDR3 DNA: TGTGCCAGCAGCTTTTTCTCCGGAGATACGCAGTATTTT. This encodes CASSFFSGDTQYF.

This sequence joins TRBV19 and TRBJ2-5; D may be TRBD2 (6 bases). The CDR3 is 15 amino acids. The V end lost 4 bases, the J end lost 0 bases, and 12 bases lay between the germline ends. The germline V gene has CDR1 LNHDA and CDR2 SQIVND (reference sequence). DNA for the CDR3: TGTGCCAGTAGTACCGTGGCGGGGTACCAAGAGACCCAGTACTTC. Protein: CASSTVAGYQETQYF. Supplemented by reference TRBV19 and TRBJ2-5, the full variable domain reads DGGITQSPKYLFRKEGQNVTLSCEQNLNHDAMYWYRQDPGQGLRLIYYSQIVNDFQKGDIAEGYSVSREKKESFPLTVTSAQKNPTAFYLCASSTVAGYQETQYFGPGTRLLVL.

The gene calls are TRBV7-2 and TRBJ2-2; 9 bases line up with TRBD2. Germline lookup yields CDR1 SGHTA and CDR2 FQGNSA. The CDR3 has 14 residues. V was pared by 8 bases and J by 5 bases, with 6 bases of the junction left unmatched. CDR3 amino acids: CASRGGAGTGELFF. The CDR3 bases are TGTGCCAGCCGCGGGGGGGCCGGGACCGGGGAGCTGTTTTTT. The full variable domain, rest sourced from reference TRBV7-2 and TRBJ2-2, is GAGVSQSPSNKVTEKGKDVELRCDPISGHTALYWYRQSLGQGLEFLIYFQGNSAPDKSGLPSDRFSAERTGGSVSTLTIQRTQQEDSAVYLCASRGGAGTGELFFGEGSRLTVL.

This clone was found once. The rearrangement uses TRBV5-1 and TRBJ2-7; 8 bases map to TRBD1. The CDR3 has 16 amino acids. Trimming took 6 bases from V and 6 from J; bases not matched to a gene: 17. Germline CDR1 and CDR2: SGHRS and YFSETQ. CDR3 region: CASTPWGVVQGGEQYF. The DNA of the CDR3 is TGCGCCAGCACCCCTTGGGGGGTCGTACAGGGGGGCGAGCAGTACTTC.

The rearrangement joins TRBV30 to TRBJ2-2, with D tentatively TRBD1 (6 bases). The CDR3 has 13 residues. V dropped 1 base and J dropped 7 bases, with 10 bases sitting between them. The germline V gene has CDR1 GTSNPN and CDR2 SVGIG (reference sequence). The CDR3: CAWSEQGGGELFF. Here the CDR3 DNA reads TGTGCCTGGAGTGAACAGGGTGGCGGGGAGCTGTTTTTT.

This clone was observed a single time. This rearrangement joins TRBV12-3 or TRBV12-4 to TRBJ2-2; no firm D call. V dropped 7 bases and J dropped 2 bases, with 5 bases sitting between them. There are 12 residues in the CDR3. The CDR3 region is CASTVNTGELFF. CDR3 bases: TGTGCCAGCACAGTAAACACCGGGGAGCTGTTTTTT.

The V and J genes are TRBV10-3 and TRBJ2-2; 14 bases are a match to TRBD2. The CDR3 sequence is 15 residues long. Germline trimming cut 7 bases from V and 6 bases from J; bases unmatched to any gene: 4. Germline CDR1 and CDR2: ENHRY and SYGVKD. CDR3 amino acids: CAITTSGGAAGELFF. The CDR3 DNA reads as TGTGCCATCACGACTAGCGGGGGGGCAGCCGGGGAGCTGTTTTTT.

The chain recombines TRBV18 with TRBJ2-1; 11 bases match TRBD2. This CDR3 is built from 15 residues. V shed 3 bases, J shed 4 bases, and the junction held 2 bases outside the gene matches. Germline V lookup: CDR1 KGHSH, CDR2 LQKENI. The CDR3 DNA reads as TGTGCCAGCTCACCTACTAGCGGGGGATACAATGAGCAGTTCTTC. Residues: CASSPTSGGYNEQFF.